The source of this TCR beta chain is a study of shared clonotypes between healthy human individuals. Unmatched junction bases numbered 14, after V lost 7 bases and J lost 7 bases. CDR1 ENHRY and CDR2 SYGVKD come from the germline V gene. This CDR3 is 15 amino acids long. Each subset's genomic DNA was split evenly across several immunoSEQ plates. TCRdb keeps only in-frame clones here, not all; method: immunoSEQ multiplex PCR. The sample consists of 400,000 or so clones, about 96% of them appearing once. The sequenced sample was memory CD8+ T cells sorted from blood. Subset specified: CD45RO+ cells pooled with CCR7-negative TemRA cells. The receptor was isolated from a man aged 25-45 years in good health. The chain combines TRBV10-3 with TRBJ2-7; 9 bases match TRBD1. The CDR3 region has the DNA TGTGCCATCACTAGAACAGGGGGCCCTGTGAGGGAGCAGTACTTC. The encoded protein is CAITRTGGPVREQYF.